This T cell receptor beta chain was sequenced during a study of cytomegalovirus exposure and HLA in healthy donors. The protocol was immunoSEQ multiplex PCR, while the TCRdb copy is restricted to in-frame clones and leaves out a portion. The table includes 100,000 to 150,000 clones, 75% to 90% detected once. This receptor was obtained from a woman between 18 and 29 years old in good health and CMV-seronegative. Material: PBMCs.

Here the CDR3 DNA reads TGTGCCTGGACTAGTGGATCGGCAGAGACCCAGTACTTC. Protein product: CAWTSGSAETQYF. This chain connects TRBV30 to TRBJ2-5; D not certain. V was clipped by 4 bases and J by 4 bases, with 13 bases between them. Germline-derived CDR1 and CDR2 are GTSNPN and SVGIG (reference sequence). The CDR3 is made up of 13 amino acids.